These 12 T cell receptor beta chains share one sample of origin, sequenced in a study of OX40 agonist ivuxolimab in advanced cancers. Sequenced by immunoSEQ multiplex PCR; TCRdb stores in-frame clones only, minus some. The table records several thousand clones, 75% to 85% of them present only once. Sequencing used CD4+ or CD8+ T cells sorted from blood, obtained in a trial of the OX40 agonist ivuxolimab. Every receptor here comes from an adult with an advanced solid tumor such as melanoma, head and neck, liver or kidney cancer.

This clone is judged medium-sized. The chain couples TRBV6-5 to TRBJ1-1; the D is unclear. From germline, CDR1 is MNHEY and CDR2 SVGAGI. V lost 6 bases, J lost 6 bases, and 14 bases lay in between. The CDR3 has 13 residues. CDR3 protein: CASSDIFRSEAFF. The CDR3 DNA reads TGTGCCAGCAGCGACATTTTTAGGTCTGAAGCTTTCTTT.

The V gene is TRBV27, the J gene TRBJ1-1; no definite D call. Germline V gene lookup returns CDR1 MNHEY and CDR2 SMNVEV (reference sequence). CDR3 size: 13 residues. V gave up 6 bases and J gave up 2 bases, with 10 bases separating them. The DNA of the CDR3 is TGTGCCAGCAGGGGGTTATTAAACACTGAAGCTTTCTTT. Its protein is CASRGLLNTEAFF.

This rearrangement joins TRBV29-1 to TRBJ2-5; TRBD2 agrees at 10 bases. Germline-derived CDR1 and CDR2 are SQVTM and ANQGSEA. V shed 7 bases and J 4 bases; nucleotides not matched to a gene: 18. The CDR3 has 17 amino acids. The CDR3: CSALLPSGGQGRETQYF. In DNA, the CDR3 is TGCAGCGCACTTCTCCCTAGCGGGGGCCAGGGAAGAGAGACCCAGTACTTC.

The chain has TRBV19 and TRBJ2-1; TRBD2 agrees at 8 bases. J gave up 7 bases and V 5 bases, and 13 bases lay outside the gene matches. Germline CDR1 is LNHDA and CDR2 is SQIVND (reference sequence). The CDR3 is 16 residues long. CDR3 loop: CASSQGLEDSVNEQFF. CDR3 nucleotides: TGTGCCAGTAGTCAGGGACTAGAGGACTCCGTGAATGAGCAGTTCTTC. The whole variable domain, filled in from reference TRBV19 and TRBJ2-1, reads DGGITQSPKYLFRKEGQNVTLSCEQNLNHDAMYWYRQDPGQGLRLIYYSQIVNDFQKGDIAEGYSVSREKKESFPLTVTSAQKNPTAFYLCASSQGLEDSVNEQFFGPGTRLTVL.

The chain is built from TRBV5-1 and TRBJ1-1; the match to TRBD1 covers 8 bases. Per germline, CDR1 SGHRS and CDR2 YFSETQ. This CDR3 has 16 amino acids. The V gene end was trimmed by 3 bases and the J gene end by 1 base; junction bases not matched to a gene: 8. DNA of the CDR3: TGCGCCAGCAGCTCTGGAAGGACAGGGACGAACACTGAAGCTTTCTTT. Protein sequence: CASSSGRTGTNTEAFF.

V and J are TRBV29-1 and TRBJ1-2; the match to TRBD1 covers 7 bases. Germline CDR1 is SQVTM and CDR2 is ANQGSEA. The CDR3 runs 15 residues. V was pared by 3 bases and J by 0 bases, with 7 bases of the junction left unmatched. The CDR3 nucleotides read TGCAGCGTTGATGGCGCGACAGGGTCTAACTATGGCTACACCTTC. Its translation is CSVDGATGSNYGYTF.

This rearrangement joins TRBV5-1 to TRBJ2-7, with 12 bases that match TRBD2. Germline V gene lookup returns CDR1 SGHRS and CDR2 YFSETQ. The CDR3 totals 14 residues. V was pared by 2 bases and J by 4 bases, with 1 base of the junction left unmatched. CDR3 DNA sequence: TGCGCCAGCAGCTTCGGGACTAGCGGGTACGAGCAGTACTTC. Protein: CASSFGTSGYEQYF.

This clone was detected once. The J gene is TRBJ2-7, the V gene TRBV9, with TRBD1 matching over 10 bases. The ends lost 0 bases at V and 6 bases at J; junction bases unmatched: 6. Germline V gene sequence: CDR1 SGDLS, CDR2 YYNGEE. This CDR3 has 15 amino acids. CDR3 in DNA: TGTGCCAGCAGCGTAGAACTCGGGACAGGGGTCGAGCAGTACTTC. Its translation is CASSVELGTGVEQYF.

This sequence joins TRBV4-1 and TRBJ2-4; D is ambiguous. Germline CDR1 is MGHRA and CDR2 is YSYEKL. This CDR3 region has 11 residues. Deletions cut 0 bases from V and 15 bases from J, with 9 bases between. The CDR3 coding sequence is TGCGCCAGCAGCCAAGATACACGGTGGTACTTC. The encoded protein is CASSQDTRWYF.

This chain joins TRBV6-6 and TRBJ1-3; D is ambiguous. The V gene lost 6 bases and the J gene lost 0 bases, with 12 bases spanning the gap. CDR1 and CDR2 (germline): MNHNY, SVGAGI (reference sequence). The CDR3 is 15 amino acids. CDR3 amino acids: CASRGRITSGNTIYF. For the CDR3, the DNA is TGTGCCAGCAGGGGAAGGATCACCTCTGGAAACACCATATATTTT.

The J gene is TRBJ2-7, the V gene TRBV27; D perhaps matches TRBD1 (5 bases). The V gene lost 2 bases and the J gene lost 2 bases, with 10 bases spanning the gap. The CDR3 totals 14 residues. Germline values: CDR1 MNHEY, CDR2 SMNVEV (reference sequence). This CDR3 is CASSLPDRTYEQYF. DNA for the CDR3: TGTGCCAGCAGTTTACCCGACAGAACCTACGAGCAGTACTTC.

The genes are TRBV5-1 and TRBJ2-1, with D tentatively TRBD1 (6 bases). Trimming stripped 4 bases from V and 2 bases from J, with 13 bases between. Germline V gene sequence: CDR1 SGHRS, CDR2 YFSETQ. This CDR3 spans 15 amino acids. CDR3 amino acids: CASSGGHGPYNEQFF. For the CDR3, the DNA is TGCGCCAGCAGCGGGGGACACGGACCCTACAATGAGCAGTTCTTC.